Below are 30 T cell receptor beta chains sequenced from a single sample in a study of technical replicates of blood from a few donors. Some clones are missing from TCRdb's copy, which holds only in-frame ones; the method was immunoSEQ multiplex PCR. The table shows around 80,000 clones, with around 89% occurring only once. Sequencing input: T cells isolated from PBMCs. The receptors come from a human donor in good health.

The J gene is TRBJ2-7, the V gene TRBV11-2; D is possibly TRBD2 (5 bases). Germline V gene data show CDR1 as SGHAT and CDR2 as FQNNGV. V was pared by 6 bases and J by 6 bases, with 21 bases between. CDR3 length: 15 amino acids. The CDR3 sequence is CASSSVRVSPSEQYF. The DNA of the CDR3 is TGTGCCAGCAGTTCAGTGAGGGTATCCCCCAGCGAGCAGTACTTC.

The table lists this clone with a count of one. This chain uses TRBV5-4 with TRBJ2-5; possibly TRBD2 for D (6 bases). The V gene's germline CDR1 is SGHNT and CDR2 YYREEE (reference sequence). There are 16 residues in the CDR3. The V and J ends lost 2 bases and 7 bases respectively, with 21 bases between them. The CDR3 is CASSLWGLGERGTQYF. The CDR3 DNA follows: TGTGCCAGCAGCTTATGGGGACTGGGAGAGCGTGGGACCCAGTACTTC.

This clone was observed once. The CDR3 here is CSDRTGEGGYTF. CDR3 in DNA: TGCAGCGACCGGACAGGGGAGGGTGGCTACACCTTC. The chain combines TRBV29-1 with TRBJ1-2; 9 positions agree with TRBD1. The CDR3 spans 12 residues. The germline V gene encodes CDR1 SQVTM and CDR2 ANQGSEA. V lost 7 bases and J lost 7; bases outside the gene matches: 7.

The chain joins TRBV19 to TRBJ1-5, with 7 bases fitting TRBD1. The trim removed 6 bases at V and 0 bases at J, leaving 17 bases unmatched. CDR1 and CDR2 from the germline V gene are LNHDA and SQIVND (reference sequence). CDR3 length: 19 amino acids. Here the CDR3 reads CASSFPGTGVTYSNQPQHF. The CDR3 bases are TGTGCCAGTAGCTTCCCCGGAACAGGGGTAACTTATAGCAATCAGCCCCAGCATTTT.

This chain joins TRBV10-2 and TRBJ2-3; D is ambiguous. Trimming shortened V by 3 bases and J by 11 bases, and 6 bases separated the two germline ends. Looked up from germline, CDR1 is WSHSY and CDR2 is SAAADI. This CDR3 has 10 amino acids. CDR3 loop: CASSDGGQYF. The DNA of the CDR3 is TGCGCCAGCAGTGATGGCGGGCAGTATTTT.

The chain has TRBV19 and TRBJ2-1; 10 bases line up with TRBD2. The CDR3 sequence is 15 residues long. CDR1 is LNHDA, CDR2 SQIVND, per germline (reference sequence). J lost 6 bases, V lost 2 bases, and 4 bases had no gene match. CDR3 sequence: CASSILAGVPNEQFF. The CDR3 nucleotides read TGTGCCAGTAGTATACTAGCGGGAGTACCCAATGAGCAGTTCTTC.

V gene TRBV28 combines with J gene TRBJ2-2; TRBD1 agrees at 11 bases. The CDR3 extends over 17 amino acids. Germline V gene lookup returns CDR1 MDHEN and CDR2 SYDVKM. The J segment lost 5 bases and the V segment lost 6 bases, leaving 11 bases of the junction unmatched. The CDR3: CASSLDIGTGGTGELFF. The CDR3 DNA reads as TGTGCCAGCAGCTTGGATATCGGGACAGGGGGAACCGGGGAGCTGTTTTTT.

This sequence joins TRBV6-5 and TRBJ1-2; TRBD1 aligns across 7 bases. The CDR3 is 15 residues long. Germline V gene sequence: CDR1 MNHEY, CDR2 SVGAGI. V lost 6 bases, J lost 3 bases, and 10 bases stayed unmatched. CDR3 in DNA: TGTGCCAGCAGGCGCCCGACAGGGCCTTACTATGGCTACACCTTC. Residues: CASRRPTGPYYGYTF.

Note on this clone: With a much larger clone just one base away, this may be a read error. The chain employs TRBV11-3 and TRBJ2-3, with TRBD2 identical over 9 bases. The V gene end was trimmed by 3 bases and the J gene end by 4 bases; junction bases not matched to a gene: 2. This CDR3 has 14 amino acids. Germline values: CDR1 SGHNT, CDR2 YENEEA. In DNA, the CDR3 is TGTGCCAGCAGCTTTAGCGGGAGCCCAGATACGCAGTATTTT. This gives the protein CASSFSGSPDTQYF. Based on the CDR3 plus reference TRBV11-3 and TRBJ2-3, the full variable domain is EAGVVQSPRYKIIEKKQPVAFWCNPISGHNTLYWYLQNLGQGPELLIRYENEEAVDDSQLPKDRFSAERLKGVDSTLKIQPAELGDSAVYLCASSFSGSPDTQYFGPGTRLTVL.

The chain combines TRBV30 with TRBJ2-1; unclear D gene. Germline loops: CDR1 GTSNPN, CDR2 SVGIG (reference sequence). Deletions cut 7 bases from V and 3 bases from J, with 7 bases between. There are 11 residues in the CDR3. In DNA, the CDR3 is TGTGCCTTCCCTTTCTACAATGAGCAGTTCTTC. Its translation is CAFPFYNEQFF.

This clone was seen just once. The chain employs TRBV5-6 and TRBJ2-5; TRBD2 matches at 7 bases. Germline V gives CDR1 SGHDT, CDR2 YYEEEE. Trimming cost V 4 bases and J 6 bases; bases outside gene matches: 12. This CDR3 is built from 15 residues. The CDR3 DNA is TGTGCCAGCAGCCCGTACTGGCGGGAGATGCAGACCCAGTACTTC. It translates to CASSPYWREMQTQYF.

This chain connects TRBV6-5 to TRBJ1-1; D possibly corresponds to TRBD1 (5 bases). The V gene lost 2 bases and the J gene lost 1 base, with 11 bases spanning the gap. CDR1 and CDR2 (germline): MNHEY, SVGAGI. This CDR3 spans 15 amino acids. CDR3 in DNA: TGTGCCAGCAGTTACCACGGACACCCGAACACTGAAGCTTTCTTT. It translates to CASSYHGHPNTEAFF.

The genes are TRBV9 and TRBJ2-1; D might be TRBD2 (5 bases). Germline V gene lookup returns CDR1 SGDLS and CDR2 YYNGEE. The germline V and J ends were trimmed by 4 bases and 8 bases, with 13 bases remaining between them. This CDR3 is built from 13 residues. The CDR3: CASSPTGIDEQFF. In DNA form, the CDR3 reads TGTGCCAGCAGCCCAACGGGAATCGATGAGCAGTTCTTC.

A single count supports this clone. This rearrangement joins TRBV13 to TRBJ2-7; weak D call: TRBD1 (6 bases). CDR1 and CDR2 (germline): PRHDT, FYEKMQ (reference sequence). Between the trimmed V and J ends, which lost 9 bases and 5 bases, there was a span of 17 bases. The CDR3 extends over 13 amino acids. The CDR3: CASHREQLNEQYF. CDR3 sequence (DNA): TGTGCCAGTCACAGGGAGCAGCTCAACGAGCAGTACTTC.

The chain links TRBV5-6 to TRBJ1-5; no clear D. With 1 base removed from V and 4 bases from J, the gap between germline ends came to 6 bases. This CDR3 is 13 amino acids long. Germline V gene lookup returns CDR1 SGHDT and CDR2 YYEEEE. The CDR3 loop is CASSLSGNQPQHF. The DNA of the CDR3 is TGTGCCAGCAGCTTGTCGGGGAATCAGCCCCAGCATTTT.

This chain uses TRBV5-1 with TRBJ2-2, with 8 bases fitting TRBD1. Germline lookup yields CDR1 SGHRS and CDR2 YFSETQ. After removal of 5 bases from V and 1 base from J, the junction contained 4 bases not matched to a gene. The CDR3 spans 15 residues. The CDR3 DNA reads TGCGCCAGCAGAACCGGGACAGGGAACACCGGGGAGCTGTTTTTT. Protein product: CASRTGTGNTGELFF.

The chain employs TRBV10-3 and TRBJ1-2; D might be TRBD1 (6 bases). V lost 2 bases, J lost 6 bases, and 10 bases lay in between. The germline V gene encodes CDR1 ENHRY and CDR2 SYGVKD. The CDR3 has 13 residues. The CDR3 sequence: CAISETGGDGYTF. CDR3 DNA: TGTGCCATCAGTGAGACGGGGGGCGATGGCTACACCTTC.

The V and J genes are TRBV19 and TRBJ1-2, with 11 positions matching TRBD1. V shed 3 bases, J shed 10 bases, and the junction held 7 bases outside the gene matches. Germline loops: CDR1 LNHDA, CDR2 SQIVND (reference sequence). This CDR3 comprises 14 residues. The CDR3 here is CASSIQGQGDDYTF. The CDR3 DNA follows: TGTGCCAGTAGTATTCAGGGACAGGGGGATGACTACACCTTC.

The V gene is TRBV5-6, the J gene TRBJ2-1; TRBD2 matches 10 bases. The CDR3 sequence is 16 residues long. Unmatched junction bases numbered 7, after V lost 4 bases and J lost 3 bases. Germline CDR1 SGHDT, CDR2 YYEEEE. CDR3 nucleotides: TGTGCCAGCAGCCGCACCGGGACTAGCGTCTACAATGAGCAGTTCTTC. It is translated as CASSRTGTSVYNEQFF.

This clone was seen just once. The chain employs TRBV7-9 and TRBJ2-7; weak D call: TRBD2 (6 bases). V lost 3 bases to trimming and J lost 0 bases, with 9 bases between them. The CDR3 totals 14 residues. Germline-derived CDR1 and CDR2 are SEHNR and FQNEAQ (reference sequence). The CDR3 DNA reads as TGTGCCAGCAGCTTGGGGACTGTCTCCTACGAGCAGTACTTC. Protein sequence: CASSLGTVSYEQYF.

The chain joins TRBV18 to TRBJ2-7; TRBD2 agrees at 8 bases. The CDR3 has 14 residues. Germline V gene data show CDR1 as KGHSH and CDR2 as LQKENI. V lost 4 bases and J lost 5; bases outside the gene matches: 7. The chain's CDR3 is CASSLSGEGHEQYF. Here the CDR3 DNA reads TGTGCCAGCTCACTTAGCGGGGAGGGCCACGAGCAGTACTTC.

The chain is built from TRBV2 and TRBJ1-1; D is uncertain. Trimming removed 2 bases from V and 8 bases from J, with 9 bases in between. CDR3 length: 12 residues. Germline CDR1 is SNHLY and CDR2 is FYNNEI. The CDR3 coding sequence is TGTGCCAGCAGTGAATGGTCGCGGGAAGCTTTCTTT. The encoded protein is CASSEWSREAFF.

This chain uses TRBV2 with TRBJ2-1; 8 bases match TRBD1. Germline V lookup: CDR1 SNHLY, CDR2 FYNNEI. The J segment lost 0 bases and the V segment lost 6 bases, leaving 4 bases of the junction unmatched. The CDR3 has 15 amino acids. CDR3 protein: CASRQTGDSYNEQFF. In DNA form, the CDR3 reads TGTGCCAGCAGACAGACAGGGGACTCCTACAATGAGCAGTTCTTC.

This chain links TRBV5-1 with TRBJ2-7, with D tentatively TRBD1 (6 bases). V shed 4 bases and J shed 1 base, with 9 bases lying between them. This CDR3 has 13 residues. CDR1 and CDR2 from the germline V gene are SGHRS and YFSETQ. The CDR3 here is CASSQGQSYEQYF. The CDR3 bases are TGCGCCAGCAGCCAGGGACAATCCTACGAGCAGTACTTC.

The rearrangement uses TRBV6-5 and TRBJ2-7; possibly TRBD1 for D (6 bases). In germline, CDR1 is MNHEY, CDR2 SVGAGI. V was trimmed by 6 bases and J by 0 bases, leaving 15 bases between them. This CDR3 is 15 amino acids long. This chain's CDR3 is CASRNQWDNSYEQYF. CDR3 DNA sequence: TGTGCCAGCAGGAACCAATGGGACAACTCCTACGAGCAGTACTTC.

The CDR3 loop reads CASSLALDQPQHF. Here the CDR3 DNA reads TGTGCCAGCAGCTTAGCACTAGACCAGCCCCAGCATTTT. This chain connects TRBV6-1 to TRBJ1-5; D is uncertain. The V and J ends lost 6 bases and 7 bases respectively, with 13 bases between them. In germline, CDR1 is MNHNS, CDR2 SASEGT. The CDR3 sequence is 13 residues long.

V is TRBV9 and J is TRBJ2-1; 10 bases map to TRBD2. The CDR3 is 18 residues long. Germline V lookup: CDR1 SGDLS, CDR2 YYNGEE. J was trimmed by 0 bases and V by 3 bases; bases with no gene match: 9. CDR3 nucleotide sequence: TGTGCCAGCAGCGACAATCTAGCGGGAGAGAGCTCCTACAATGAGCAGTTCTTC. Translated: CASSDNLAGESSYNEQFF.

The V call is TRBV19, the J call TRBJ2-7, with D possibly being TRBD1 (6 bases). The length of the CDR3 is 15 residues. The germline CDR1 and CDR2 sequences are LNHDA and SQIVND (reference sequence). The V end lost 0 bases, the J end lost 2 bases, and 11 bases lay between the germline ends. DNA for the CDR3: TGTGCCAGTAGTATAGATACAGGGTCGCCCTACGAGCAGTACTTC. As protein: CASSIDTGSPYEQYF.

The V gene is TRBV19, the J gene TRBJ1-2; 10 bases fit TRBD1. V was pared by 0 bases and J by 8 bases, with 3 bases of the junction left unmatched. CDR1 is LNHDA, CDR2 SQIVND, per germline (reference sequence). This CDR3 comprises 14 residues. The CDR3 DNA reads as TGTGCCAGTAGTATAGAGACAGGGGGCGCCGGCTACACCTTC. This gives the protein CASSIETGGAGYTF. Filled out from reference TRBV19 and TRBJ1-2, the complete variable domain reads DGGITQSPKYLFRKEGQNVTLSCEQNLNHDAMYWYRQDPGQGLRLIYYSQIVNDFQKGDIAEGYSVSREKKESFPLTVTSAQKNPTAFYLCASSIETGGAGYTFGSGTRLTVV.

The rearrangement uses TRBV6-5 and TRBJ2-5; unclear D gene. The V end lost 5 bases, the J end lost 10 bases, and 11 bases lay between the germline ends. The germline gives CDR1 MNHEY, CDR2 SVGAGI. The CDR3 is 11 residues long. CDR3 amino acids: CASSTGTIQYF. The CDR3, as DNA: TGTGCCAGCAGTACCGGTACCATCCAGTACTTC.